This TCR beta chain was recovered during a study of T cell changes during pregnancy in multiple sclerosis. Germline V CDR1 and CDR2: MGHDK, SYGVNS. The CDR3 is 17 residues long. The trim removed 3 bases at V and 1 base at J, leaving 4 bases unmatched. Only in-frame clones appear in the TCRdb table, and some are missing; sequencing was by immunoSEQ multiplex PCR. Of around 50,000 clones in the sample, 80% to 90% were seen once. The clonotype comes from a female donor with multiple sclerosis, enrolled in a pregnancy study. The chain combines TRBV25-1 with TRBJ2-5, with 14 bases identical to TRBD2. This sample comprised CD8+ T cells from peripheral blood mononuclear cells, obtained in the second trimester of pregnancy. CDR3 amino acids: CASSDEGLAGGQETQYF. The CDR3 DNA reads TGTGCCAGCAGTGATGAAGGACTAGCGGGGGGCCAAGAGACCCAGTACTTC.